There are a few counts of the clone carrying this T cell receptor beta chain. Original handling: Amplified reference gene primers provided the basis for estimating nucleated cell counts. Here immunoSEQ multiplex PCR was the method, and the copy in TCRdb shows in-frame clones only, minus some. That table furnishes V, J and clone size, whereas the DNA furnished D and trimming. The repertoire consists of 180,000 or so clones, with 70% to 90% occurring once and the leading ten covering 18%. The data originate from a study of blood T cell repertoires in COVID-19. Looking at the study overall: Some COVID-19 samples were acute and others convalescent; all came from the United States, Italy and Spain. PBMCs, B-cell-depleted T cells, or T cells were the source of the cDNA or gDNA that made up the material.

Per the germline V gene, CDR1 is LGHDT and CDR2 is YNNKEL (reference sequence). Germline trimming cut 4 bases from V and 3 bases from J; bases unmatched to any gene: 15. This CDR3 is 18 amino acids long. Seattle patients were enrolled during active infection and followed longitudinally. The specimen was peripheral blood. This clonotype was sampled from a person between 65 and 79 years old with COVID-19, enrolled during active disease. The gene calls are TRBV3-1 (or the pseudogene TRBV3-2) and TRBJ2-5, with TRBD1 identical over 9 bases. For the CDR3, the DNA is TGTGCCAGCAGCCCTACCTATAGGGACAGGGAGGATGAAGAGACCCAGTACTTC. It codes for CASSPTYRDREDEETQYF.